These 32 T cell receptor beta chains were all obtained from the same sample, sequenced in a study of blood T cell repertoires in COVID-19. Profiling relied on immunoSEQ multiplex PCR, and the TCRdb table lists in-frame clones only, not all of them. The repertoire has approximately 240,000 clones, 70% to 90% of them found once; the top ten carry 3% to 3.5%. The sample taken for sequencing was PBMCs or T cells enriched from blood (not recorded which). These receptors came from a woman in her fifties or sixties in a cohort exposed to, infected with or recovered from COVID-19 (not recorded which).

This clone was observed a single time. CDR3 in DNA: TGTGCCAGCAGCTTAGTTTCTAGCGGGGGTTACGAGCAGTACTTC. It yields the protein CASSLVSSGGYEQYF. J is TRBJ2-7 and V is TRBV7-2; 10 nucleotides agree with TRBD2. Unmatched junction bases numbered 4, after V lost 1 base and J lost 4 bases. The CDR3 sequence is 15 residues long. Germline V gene sequence: CDR1 SGHTA, CDR2 FQGNSA. Full variable domain (outside the CDR3, taken from reference TRBV7-2 and TRBJ2-7): GAGVSQSPSNKVTEKGKDVELRCDPISGHTALYWYRQSLGQGLEFLIYFQGNSAPDKSGLPSDRFSAERTGGSVSTLTIQRTQQEDSAVYLCASSLVSSGGYEQYFGPGTRLTVT.

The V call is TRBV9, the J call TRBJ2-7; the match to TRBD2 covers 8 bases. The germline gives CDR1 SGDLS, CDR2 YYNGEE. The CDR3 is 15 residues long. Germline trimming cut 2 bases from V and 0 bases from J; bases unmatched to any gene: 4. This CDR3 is CASSVGRGSSYEQYF. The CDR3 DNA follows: TGTGCCAGCAGCGTCGGGAGGGGCTCCTCCTACGAGCAGTACTTC.

The CDR3 coding sequence is TGTGCCAGCAGCGTAGACAGGGTGAAATCGTATTCACCCCTCCACTTT. Protein sequence: CASSVDRVKSYSPLHF. This chain joins TRBV6-6 and TRBJ1-6, with 7 nucleotides matching TRBD1. Germline V CDR1 and CDR2: MNHNY, SVGAGI (reference sequence). Germline trimming cut 6 bases from V and 8 bases from J; bases unmatched to any gene: 13. The length of the CDR3 is 16 residues.

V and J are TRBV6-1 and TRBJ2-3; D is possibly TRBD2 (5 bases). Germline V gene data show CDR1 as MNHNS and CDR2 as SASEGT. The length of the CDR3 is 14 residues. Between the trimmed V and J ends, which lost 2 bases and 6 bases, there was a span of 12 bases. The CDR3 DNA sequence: TGTGCCAGCAGTGAACTCGCGGGCCGGGATACGCAGTATTTT. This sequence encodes CASSELAGRDTQYF.

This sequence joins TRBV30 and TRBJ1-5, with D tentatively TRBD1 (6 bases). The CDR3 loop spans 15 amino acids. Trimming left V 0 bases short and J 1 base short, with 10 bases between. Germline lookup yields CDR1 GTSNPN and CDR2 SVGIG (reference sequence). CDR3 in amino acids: CAWSVGGDSNQPQHF. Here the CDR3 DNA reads TGTGCCTGGAGTGTAGGGGGAGACAGCAATCAGCCCCAGCATTTT.

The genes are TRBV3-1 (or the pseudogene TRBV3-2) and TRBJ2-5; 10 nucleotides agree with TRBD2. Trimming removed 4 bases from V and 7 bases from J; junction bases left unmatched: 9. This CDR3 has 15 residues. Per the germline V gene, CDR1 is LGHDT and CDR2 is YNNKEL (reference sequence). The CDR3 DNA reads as TGTGCCAGCAGCCGAACTAGCGGGACCTACGGGACCCAGTACTTC. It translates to CASSRTSGTYGTQYF.

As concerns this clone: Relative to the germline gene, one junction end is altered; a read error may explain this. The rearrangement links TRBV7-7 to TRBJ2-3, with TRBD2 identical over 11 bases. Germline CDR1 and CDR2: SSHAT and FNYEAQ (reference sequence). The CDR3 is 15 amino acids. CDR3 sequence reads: CASSPSGGITDTQYF. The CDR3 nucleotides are TGTGCTAGCAGCCCTAGCGGGGGGATCACAGATACGCAGTATTTT.

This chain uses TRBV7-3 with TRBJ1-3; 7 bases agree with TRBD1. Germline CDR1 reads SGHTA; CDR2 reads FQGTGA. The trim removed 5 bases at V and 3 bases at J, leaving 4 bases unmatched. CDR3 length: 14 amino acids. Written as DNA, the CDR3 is TGTGCCAGCAGCGACGGGACAGTTGGAAACACCATATATTTT. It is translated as CASSDGTVGNTIYF.

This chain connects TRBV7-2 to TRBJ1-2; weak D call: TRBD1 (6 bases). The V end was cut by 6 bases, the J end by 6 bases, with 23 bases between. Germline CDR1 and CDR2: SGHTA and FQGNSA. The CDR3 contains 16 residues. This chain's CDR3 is CASSKDPGQRRDGYTF. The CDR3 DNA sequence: TGTGCCAGCAGTAAAGATCCGGGACAACGTCGGGATGGCTACACCTTC.

CDR3 sequence reads: CASSPRTSGATDTQYF. In nucleotides, the CDR3 is TGCGCCAGCAGCCCGCGAACTAGCGGGGCGACAGATACGCAGTATTTT. The V and J genes are TRBV5-1 and TRBJ2-3; 10 bases match TRBD2. This CDR3 spans 16 amino acids. CDR1 SGHRS and CDR2 YFSETQ come from the germline V gene. V dropped 4 bases and J dropped 3; count of bases not matched to a gene: 8.

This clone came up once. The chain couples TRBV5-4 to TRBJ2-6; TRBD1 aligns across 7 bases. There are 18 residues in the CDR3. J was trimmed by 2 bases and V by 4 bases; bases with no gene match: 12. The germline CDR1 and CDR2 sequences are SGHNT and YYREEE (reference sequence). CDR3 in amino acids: CASSRDRALMAGANVLTF. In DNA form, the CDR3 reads TGTGCCAGCAGCCGAGACAGGGCACTGATGGCTGGGGCCAACGTCCTGACTTTC.

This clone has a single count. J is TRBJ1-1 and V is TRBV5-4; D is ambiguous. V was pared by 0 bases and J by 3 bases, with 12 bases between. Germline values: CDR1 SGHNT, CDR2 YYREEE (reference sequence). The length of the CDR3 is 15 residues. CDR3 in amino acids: CASSLEITGDTEAFF. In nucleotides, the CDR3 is TGTGCCAGCAGCTTGGAGATCACCGGGGACACTGAAGCTTTCTTT.

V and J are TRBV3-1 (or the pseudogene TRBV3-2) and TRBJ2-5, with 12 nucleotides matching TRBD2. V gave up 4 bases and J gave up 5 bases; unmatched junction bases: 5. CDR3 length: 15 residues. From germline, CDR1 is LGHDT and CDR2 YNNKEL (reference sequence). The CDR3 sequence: CASSLLAGGVETQYF. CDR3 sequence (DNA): TGTGCCAGCAGCCTGCTAGCGGGGGGGGTGGAGACCCAGTACTTC.

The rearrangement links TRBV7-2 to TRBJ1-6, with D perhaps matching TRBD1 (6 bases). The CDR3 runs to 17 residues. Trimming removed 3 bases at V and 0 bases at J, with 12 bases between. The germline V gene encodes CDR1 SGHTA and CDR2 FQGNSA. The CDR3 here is CASSFGQFSSYNSPLHF. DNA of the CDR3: TGTGCCAGCAGCTTCGGACAGTTCAGCTCCTATAATTCACCCCTCCACTTT.

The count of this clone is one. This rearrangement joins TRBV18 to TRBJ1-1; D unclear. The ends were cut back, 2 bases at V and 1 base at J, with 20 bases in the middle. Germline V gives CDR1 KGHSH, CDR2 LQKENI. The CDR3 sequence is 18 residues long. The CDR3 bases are TGTGCCAGCTCACCAGCATGGCAGCGCCTGGGTGGGAACACTGAAGCTTTCTTT. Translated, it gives CASSPAWQRLGGNTEAFF. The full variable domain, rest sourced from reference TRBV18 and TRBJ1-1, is NAGVMQNPRHLVRRRGQEARLRCSPMKGHSHVYWYRQLPEEGLKFMVYLQKENIIDESGMPKERFSAEFPKEGPSILRIQQVVRGDSAAYFCASSPAWQRLGGNTEAFFGQGTRLTVV.

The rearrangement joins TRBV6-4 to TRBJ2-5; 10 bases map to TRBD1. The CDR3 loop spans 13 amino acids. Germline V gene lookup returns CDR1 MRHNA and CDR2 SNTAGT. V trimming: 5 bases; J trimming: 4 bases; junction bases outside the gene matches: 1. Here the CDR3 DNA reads TGTGCCAGCAGTCGGGACAGGGGAGAGACCCAGTACTTC. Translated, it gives CASSRDRGETQYF.

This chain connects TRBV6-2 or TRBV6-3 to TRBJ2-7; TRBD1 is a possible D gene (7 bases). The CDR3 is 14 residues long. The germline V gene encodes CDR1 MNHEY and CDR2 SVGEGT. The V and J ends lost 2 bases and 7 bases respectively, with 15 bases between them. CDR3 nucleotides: TGTGCCAGCAGTTACGCGTCAGGGGGGAAGGAGCAGTACTTC. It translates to CASSYASGGKEQYF.

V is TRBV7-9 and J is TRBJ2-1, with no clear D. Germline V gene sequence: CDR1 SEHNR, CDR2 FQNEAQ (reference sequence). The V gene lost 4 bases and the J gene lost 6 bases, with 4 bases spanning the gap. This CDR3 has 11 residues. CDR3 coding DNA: TGTGCCAGCAGCTCCGGCAATGAGCAGTTCTTC. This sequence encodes CASSSGNEQFF.

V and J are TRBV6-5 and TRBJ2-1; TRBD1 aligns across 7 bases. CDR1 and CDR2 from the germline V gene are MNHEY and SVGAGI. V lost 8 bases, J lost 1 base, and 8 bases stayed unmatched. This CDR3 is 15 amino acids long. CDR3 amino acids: CASGVRQGSYNEQFF. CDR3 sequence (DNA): TGTGCCAGCGGGGTAAGACAGGGTTCCTACAATGAGCAGTTCTTC.

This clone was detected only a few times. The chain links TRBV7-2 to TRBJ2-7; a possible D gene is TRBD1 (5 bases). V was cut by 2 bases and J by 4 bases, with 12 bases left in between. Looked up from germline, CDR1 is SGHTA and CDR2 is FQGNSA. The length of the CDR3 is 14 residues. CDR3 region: CASSLRQGGYEQYF. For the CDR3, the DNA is TGTGCCAGCAGCTTAAGGCAGGGTGGGTACGAGCAGTACTTC.

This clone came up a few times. Written as DNA, the CDR3 is TGTGCCACCAGTGATCAGGGGGACTATGGCTACACCTTC. The encoded protein is CATSDQGDYGYTF. V usage is TRBV24-1 and J usage is TRBJ1-2; 7 bases map to TRBD1. The V gene end was trimmed by 3 bases and the J gene end by 3 bases; junction bases not matched to a gene: 0. The V gene's germline CDR1 is KGHDR and CDR2 SFDVKD. CDR3 length equals 13 residues.

The CDR3 loop reads CASPPERGGTGELFF. CDR3 nucleotide sequence: TGTGCCAGCCCGCCCGAGCGGGGGGGCACCGGGGAGCTGTTTTTT. The chain is built from TRBV6-5 and TRBJ2-2, with 10 bases that match TRBD2. The CDR3 sequence is 15 residues long. Germline lookup yields CDR1 MNHEY and CDR2 SVGAGI. V lost 8 bases, J lost 4 bases, and 7 bases stayed unmatched.

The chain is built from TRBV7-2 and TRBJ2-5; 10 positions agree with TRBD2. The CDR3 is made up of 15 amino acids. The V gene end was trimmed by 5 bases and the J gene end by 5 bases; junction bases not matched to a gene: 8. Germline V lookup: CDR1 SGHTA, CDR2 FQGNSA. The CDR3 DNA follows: TGTGCCAGCAGCCCCGGACTAGCGGTCGAGGAGACCCAGTACTTC. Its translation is CASSPGLAVEETQYF.

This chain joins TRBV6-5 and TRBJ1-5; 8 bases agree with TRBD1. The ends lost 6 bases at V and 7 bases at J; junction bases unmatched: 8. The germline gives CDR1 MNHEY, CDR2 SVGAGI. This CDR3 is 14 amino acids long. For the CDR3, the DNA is TGTGCCAGCAGCCAAGACAGGGGACGGCAGCCCCAGCATTTT. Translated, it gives CASSQDRGRQPQHF.

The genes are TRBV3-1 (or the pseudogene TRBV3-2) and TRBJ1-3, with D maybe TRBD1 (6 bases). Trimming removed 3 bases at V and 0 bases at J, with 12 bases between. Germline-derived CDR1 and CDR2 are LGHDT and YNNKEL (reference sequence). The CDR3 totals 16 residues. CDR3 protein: CASSQTQGFSGNTIYF. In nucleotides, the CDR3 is TGTGCCAGCAGCCAGACCCAGGGGTTCTCTGGAAACACCATATATTTT.

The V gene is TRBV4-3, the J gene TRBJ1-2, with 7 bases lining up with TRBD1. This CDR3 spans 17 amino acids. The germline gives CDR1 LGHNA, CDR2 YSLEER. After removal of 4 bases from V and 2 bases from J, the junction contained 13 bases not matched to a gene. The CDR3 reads CASSPNVGGSLNYGYTF. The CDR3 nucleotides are TGCGCCAGCAGCCCTAATGTAGGGGGCAGCCTGAACTATGGCTACACCTTC.

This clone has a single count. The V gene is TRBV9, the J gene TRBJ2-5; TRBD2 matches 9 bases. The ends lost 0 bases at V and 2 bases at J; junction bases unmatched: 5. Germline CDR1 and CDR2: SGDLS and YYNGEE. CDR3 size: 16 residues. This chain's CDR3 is CASSVGSGGPQETQYF. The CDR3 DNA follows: TGTGCCAGCAGCGTAGGTAGCGGGGGACCTCAAGAGACCCAGTACTTC. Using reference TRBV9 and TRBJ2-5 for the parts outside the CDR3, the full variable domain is DSGVTQTPKHLITATGQRVTLRCSPRSGDLSVYWYQQSLDQGLQFLIQYYNGEERAKGNILERFSAQQFPDLHSELNLSSLELGDSALYFCASSVGSGGPQETQYFGPGTRLLVL.

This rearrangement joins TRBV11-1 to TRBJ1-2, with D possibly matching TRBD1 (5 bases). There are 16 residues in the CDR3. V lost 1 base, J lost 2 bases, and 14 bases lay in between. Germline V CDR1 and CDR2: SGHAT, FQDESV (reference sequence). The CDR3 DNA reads TGTGCCAGCAGCTTAGGACAGCCTGGGGCAAACTATGGCTACACCTTC. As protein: CASSLGQPGANYGYTF.

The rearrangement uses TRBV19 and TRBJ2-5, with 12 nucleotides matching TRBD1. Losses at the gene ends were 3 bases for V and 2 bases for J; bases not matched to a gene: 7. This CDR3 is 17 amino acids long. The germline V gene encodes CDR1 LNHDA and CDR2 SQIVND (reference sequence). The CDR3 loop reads CASSITGTGGQQETQYF. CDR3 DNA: TGTGCCAGTAGTATCACCGGGACAGGGGGCCAACAAGAGACCCAGTACTTC.

The CDR3 is CASSLAVRTEAFF. CDR3 bases: TGTGCCAGCAGTTTAGCTGTGAGGACTGAAGCTTTCTTT. The rearrangement uses TRBV12-3 or TRBV12-4 and TRBJ1-1, with D unresolved. The CDR3 runs to 13 residues. V was clipped by 0 bases and J by 5 bases, with 7 bases between them.

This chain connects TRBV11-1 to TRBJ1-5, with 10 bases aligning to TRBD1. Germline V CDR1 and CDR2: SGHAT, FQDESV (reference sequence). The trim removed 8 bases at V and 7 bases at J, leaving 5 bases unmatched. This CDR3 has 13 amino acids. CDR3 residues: CASGRDRGQPQHF. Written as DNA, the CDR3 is TGTGCCAGCGGCCGGGACAGGGGCCAGCCCCAGCATTTT.

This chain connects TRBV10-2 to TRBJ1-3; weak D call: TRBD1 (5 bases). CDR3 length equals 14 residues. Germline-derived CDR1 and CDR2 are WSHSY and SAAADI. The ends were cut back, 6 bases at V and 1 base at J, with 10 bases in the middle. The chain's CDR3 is CASRERGSGNTIYF. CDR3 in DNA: TGCGCCAGCAGGGAGCGGGGGTCTGGAAACACCATATATTTT.